Below are 31 T cell receptor beta chains sequenced from a single sample in a study of blood T cell repertoires in COVID-19. Produced via immunoSEQ multiplex PCR; TCRdb's table is partial and in-frame only. The top ten clones hold approximately 14% of a sample with around 170,000 clones, less than 90% of them seen once. Sequencing input: peripheral blood. The source of these receptors is a man aged 18 to 29 with active or convalescent COVID-19.

The rearrangement uses TRBV9 and TRBJ1-2; D uncertain. The CDR3 length is 18 residues. CDR1 is SGDLS and CDR2 is YYNGEE in the germline V gene. The ends were cut back, 7 bases at V and 4 bases at J, with 29 bases in the middle. This CDR3 is CASEGLRGGPPQSYGYTF. Written as DNA, the CDR3 is TGTGCCAGCGAAGGCTTGCGTGGAGGCCCTCCTCAGTCCTATGGCTACACCTTC.

The rearrangement uses TRBV9 and TRBJ2-7; 7 bases match TRBD1. V lost 4 bases, J lost 7 bases, and 14 bases stayed unmatched. The CDR3 covers 15 residues. Germline V gene data show CDR1 as SGDLS and CDR2 as YYNGEE. The CDR3 region has the DNA TGTGCCAGCAGCCCAAGGACAGGTGCCGGATGGGAGCAGTACTTC. It translates to CASSPRTGAGWEQYF.

As regards this clone: The same CDR3 can be traced to other DNA sequences in this sample. This chain joins TRBV6-4 and TRBJ2-6, with D possibly matching TRBD1 (6 bases). The V and J ends lost 0 bases and 4 bases respectively, with 7 bases between them. The CDR3 loop spans 15 amino acids. Germline-derived CDR1 and CDR2 are MRHNA and SNTAGT. The chain's CDR3 is CASSDSGQGANVLTF. The CDR3 DNA reads TGTGCCAGCAGTGACTCCGGACAGGGGGCCAACGTCCTGACTTTC.

In its sample, this clone was seen once. The V call is TRBV28, the J call TRBJ2-1, with 14 bases lining up with TRBD2. Germline lookup yields CDR1 MDHEN and CDR2 SYDVKM. Trimming took 8 bases from V and 5 from J; bases not matched to a gene: 8. This CDR3 comprises 16 residues. The CDR3 coding sequence is TGTGCCAGCGTAGTATCGGGACTAGCGGGAGACAATGAGCAGTTCTTC. It is translated as CASVVSGLAGDNEQFF.

V usage is TRBV21-1 and J usage is TRBJ2-3; the tabulated D call, TRBD1, remains unverified against the DNA. TRBV21-1 is labeled a pseudogene. The CDR3 contains 15 residues. The CDR3 here is CASSKWTGPTDTQYF. CDR3 nucleotides: TGTGCCAGCAGCAAGTGGACAGGACCCACAGATACGCAGTATTTT.

This rearrangement joins TRBV11-2 to TRBJ2-7; a weak D match, TRBD1 (5 bases). CDR1 is SGHAT, CDR2 FQNNGV, per germline. This CDR3 is built from 15 residues. V was shortened by 2 bases and J by 0 bases, with 11 bases between the two germline ends. In DNA, the CDR3 is TGTGCCAGCAGCTTAACCGACAGTTCCTCCTACGAGCAGTACTTC. Translated: CASSLTDSSSYEQYF.

The V and J genes are TRBV4-3 and TRBJ2-1; possibly TRBD2 for D (5 bases). V gave up 3 bases and J gave up 8 bases, with 17 bases separating them. The CDR3 contains 15 residues. In germline, CDR1 is LGHNA, CDR2 YSLEER. The CDR3 DNA follows: TGCGCCAGCAGCCACACTAGTTACGTTGGCGATGAGCAGTTCTTC. This translates into CASSHTSYVGDEQFF.

The V and J genes are TRBV3-1 (or the pseudogene TRBV3-2) and TRBJ2-3, with no clear D. Trimming left V 1 base short and J 0 bases short, with 11 bases between. Germline V lookup: CDR1 LGHDT, CDR2 YNNKEL (reference sequence). The CDR3 covers 16 residues. CDR3 nucleotides: TGTGCCAGCAGCCAAGGGCCGGAGCCTAGCACAGATACGCAGTATTTT. It specifies CASSQGPEPSTDTQYF.

The rearrangement uses TRBV27 and TRBJ1-1, with 7 bases lining up with TRBD1. The V gene's germline CDR1 is MNHEY and CDR2 SMNVEV (reference sequence). CDR3 size: 16 residues. The ends lost 5 bases at V and 3 bases at J; junction bases unmatched: 12. CDR3 nucleotides: TGTGCCAGCAGTCCCAACAGGGGCCAAGGGGACACTGAAGCTTTCTTT. Translated, it gives CASSPNRGQGDTEAFF.

The chain combines TRBV11-3 with TRBJ2-5, with D possibly TRBD1 on 5 matching bases. V lost 2 bases to trimming and J lost 7 bases, with 11 bases between them. The CDR3 runs 13 residues. CDR1 and CDR2 from the germline V gene are SGHNT and YENEEA. The CDR3 sequence is CASSLTGSGTQYF. CDR3 nucleotides: TGTGCCAGCAGCTTAACAGGTTCAGGGACCCAGTACTTC.

The chain carries TRBV19 and TRBJ2-1, with 7 bases lining up with TRBD2. V shed 4 bases, J shed 2 bases, and the junction held 5 bases outside the gene matches. This CDR3 comprises 15 residues. CDR1 is LNHDA, CDR2 SQIVND, per germline (reference sequence). The CDR3: CASSTLAVAYNEQFF. The CDR3 DNA reads TGTGCCAGTAGTACCCTAGCGGTAGCCTACAATGAGCAGTTCTTC.

This sequence joins TRBV6-5 and TRBJ2-1; TRBD2 matches 9 bases. There are 15 residues in the CDR3. The J segment lost 4 bases and the V segment lost 4 bases, leaving 5 bases of the junction unmatched. Per the germline V gene, CDR1 is MNHEY and CDR2 is SVGAGI. CDR3 region: CASSLAGAFYNEQFF. DNA of the CDR3: TGTGCCAGCAGTTTAGCGGGGGCCTTTTACAATGAGCAGTTCTTC.

V gene TRBV6-4 combines with J gene TRBJ2-6, with 8 bases lining up with TRBD1. In germline, CDR1 is MRHNA, CDR2 SNTAGT. The V segment lost 8 bases and the J segment 2 bases; nucleotides outside the gene matches: 17. There are 19 residues in the CDR3. The CDR3 reads CASQPTDRALAAGANVLTF. The CDR3 nucleotides read TGTGCCAGCCAACCCACGGACAGGGCGCTCGCAGCTGGGGCCAACGTCCTGACTTTC.

This clone appeared once. The CDR3 reads CASLGSVKNIQYF. CDR3 bases: TGTGCCAGCTTAGGGAGCGTCAAAAACATTCAGTACTTC. The chain uses TRBV6-5 and TRBJ2-4, with a tentative D call TRBD2 (5 bases). With 8 bases removed from V and 3 bases from J, the gap between germline ends came to 11 bases. The CDR3 runs 13 residues. Germline CDR1 reads MNHEY; CDR2 reads SVGAGI.

The chain combines TRBV2 with TRBJ2-3; the D is unclear. V dropped 6 bases and J dropped 0 bases, with 10 bases sitting between them. CDR1 and CDR2 (germline): SNHLY, FYNNEI. The CDR3 loop spans 14 amino acids. CDR3: CASREFTSTDTQYF. Here the CDR3 DNA reads TGTGCCAGCAGAGAATTTACTAGCACAGATACGCAGTATTTT. Looking up the rest from reference TRBV2 and TRBJ2-3 gives the full variable domain: EPEVTQTPSHQVTQMGQEVILRCVPISNHLYFYWYRQILGQKVEFLVSFYNNEISEKSEIFDDQFSVERPDGSNFTLKIRSTKLEDSAMYFCASREFTSTDTQYFGPGTRLTVL.

The V call is TRBV29-1, the J call TRBJ1-2; D gene ambiguous. There are 11 residues in the CDR3. V was cut by 7 bases and J by 3 bases, with 9 bases left in between. Germline assignment: CDR1 SQVTM and CDR2 ANQGSEA. The CDR3 loop reads CSGEGDYGYTF. DNA for the CDR3: TGCAGCGGAGAGGGAGACTATGGCTACACCTTC.

This clone was detected once. The chain combines TRBV19 with TRBJ2-7; 11 bases map to TRBD1. Unmatched junction bases numbered 4, after V lost 4 bases and J lost 5 bases. Germline lookup yields CDR1 LNHDA and CDR2 SQIVND (reference sequence). The CDR3 spans 14 residues. CDR3 DNA sequence: TGTGCCAGTAGTAAACGGACAGGGGGCCACGAGCAGTACTTC. As protein: CASSKRTGGHEQYF.

V usage is TRBV6-6 and J usage is TRBJ1-5, with TRBD1 as a possible D gene (6 bases). This CDR3 contains 14 residues. CDR1 is MNHNY, CDR2 SVGAGI, per germline (reference sequence). V was shortened by 5 bases and J by 3 bases, with 11 bases between the two germline ends. This chain's CDR3 is CASSVDRSNQPQHF. CDR3 DNA: TGTGCCAGCAGTGTCGACAGGTCCAATCAGCCCCAGCATTTT.

This sequence joins TRBV7-9 and TRBJ2-5, with D unclear. Germline CDR1 and CDR2: SEHNR and FQNEAQ (reference sequence). CDR3 size: 13 residues. V was shortened by 3 bases and J by 4 bases, with 9 bases between the two germline ends. In DNA, the CDR3 is TGTGCCAGCAGCTTGGGCAGGCCAGAGACCCAGTACTTC. It specifies CASSLGRPETQYF.

The rearrangement links TRBV5-1 to TRBJ2-1; 7 nucleotides align to TRBD1. This CDR3 has 14 amino acids. The J segment lost 6 bases and the V segment lost 3 bases, leaving 6 bases of the junction unmatched. Germline-derived CDR1 and CDR2 are SGHRS and YFSETQ. This chain's CDR3 is CASSSPTGLNEQFF. The DNA for the CDR3 is TGCGCCAGCAGCTCCCCGACAGGGCTCAATGAGCAGTTCTTC.

The genes are TRBV9 and TRBJ2-1; tentative D call: TRBD2 (6 bases). CDR1 and CDR2 from the germline V gene are SGDLS and YYNGEE. V shed 7 bases and J shed 2 bases, with 19 bases lying between them. The CDR3 totals 16 residues. The CDR3 spells CASDKEEGTPYNEQFF. CDR3 bases: TGTGCCAGCGACAAAGAGGAGGGGACCCCCTACAATGAGCAGTTCTTC.

J is TRBJ2-2 and V is TRBV28, with unresolved D. CDR1 and CDR2 from the germline V gene are MDHEN and SYDVKM. Trimming cost V 2 bases and J 1 base, with 2 bases left between them. The CDR3 is made up of 13 amino acids. The CDR3 reads CASSLLNTGELFF. In DNA form, the CDR3 reads TGTGCCAGCAGTTTACTGAACACCGGGGAGCTGTTTTTT.

The J gene is TRBJ1-4, the V gene TRBV7-2; D may be TRBD1 (5 bases). CDR1 SGHTA and CDR2 FQGNSA come from the germline V gene. This CDR3 region has 15 residues. V lost 4 bases and J lost 4, with 13 bases in between. The CDR3 DNA sequence: TGTGCCAGCAGCTCCCTTGGGGCCGTTAATGAAAAACTGTTTTTT. It is translated as CASSSLGAVNEKLFF.

The chain joins TRBV7-2 to TRBJ2-1; D remains ambiguous. Germline V gene sequence: CDR1 SGHTA, CDR2 FQGNSA. The V end was cut by 2 bases, the J end by 1 base, with 9 bases between. The length of the CDR3 is 15 residues. CDR3 coding DNA: TGTGCCAGCAGCTTAAGCCTGCCGTCCTACAATGAGCAGTTCTTC. Protein: CASSLSLPSYNEQFF.

V usage is TRBV15 and J usage is TRBJ2-7, with D possibly matching TRBD1 (6 bases). The germline V gene has CDR1 LNHNV and CDR2 YYDKDF (reference sequence). The CDR3 is 15 residues long. The V end lost 0 bases, the J end lost 0 bases, and 9 bases lay between the germline ends. CDR3 sequence reads: CATSRELDSSYEQYF. DNA of the CDR3: TGTGCCACCAGCAGAGAGTTGGACAGCTCCTACGAGCAGTACTTC.

V is TRBV15 and J is TRBJ1-4; 7 bases line up with TRBD1. Germline CDR1 and CDR2: LNHNV and YYDKDF (reference sequence). This CDR3 contains 17 residues. V shed 1 base, J shed 3 bases, and the junction held 8 bases outside the gene matches. CDR3 amino acids: CATSRVLPGTANEKLFF. In DNA, the CDR3 is TGTGCCACCAGCAGAGTTCTCCCCGGGACAGCTAATGAAAAACTGTTTTTT.

CDR3 DNA sequence: TGTGCCAGCAGCCAAGTAGGCGGGTACGGCAATCAGCCCCAGCATTTT. This encodes CASSQVGGYGNQPQHF. V and J are TRBV4-2 and TRBJ1-5; D uncertain. Trimming removed 1 base at V and 2 bases at J, with 12 bases between. The germline gives CDR1 LGHNA, CDR2 YNFKEQ. This CDR3 has 16 residues.

This clone is a singleton in its sample. The rearrangement links TRBV5-5 to TRBJ2-1, with TRBD2 matching over 7 bases. V shed 4 bases, J shed 3 bases, and the junction held 7 bases outside the gene matches. This CDR3 spans 15 amino acids. Germline values: CDR1 SGHKS, CDR2 YYEKEE (reference sequence). This CDR3 is CASSQGLGDYNEQFF. CDR3 nucleotide sequence: TGTGCCAGCAGCCAAGGACTAGGGGACTACAATGAGCAGTTCTTC.

The genes are TRBV5-8 and TRBJ2-5; TRBD1 might be the D (6 bases). The CDR3 runs 16 residues. CDR1 is SGHTS and CDR2 is YDEGEE in the germline V gene. The ends were cut back, 2 bases at V and 5 bases at J, with 19 bases in the middle. The CDR3: CASSLVGAGMIETQYF. For the CDR3, the DNA is TGTGCCAGCAGCTTAGTGGGGGCTGGGATGATCGAGACCCAGTACTTC.

The chain combines TRBV6-4 with TRBJ2-1; the match to TRBD2 covers 9 bases. Germline CDR1 and CDR2: MRHNA and SNTAGT. The CDR3 length is 15 residues. J gave up 5 bases and V 4 bases, and 6 bases lay outside the gene matches. The CDR3 sequence: CASSVISGSHNEQFF. Here the CDR3 DNA reads TGTGCCAGCAGTGTGATTAGCGGGAGCCACAATGAGCAGTTCTTC.

There are a few counts of this clone. CDR3 DNA sequence: TGTGCCATCAGTGAGTCGTGGGGGACAGGGAAGCACGAGCAGTACTTC. Translation gives CAISESWGTGKHEQYF. The chain recombines TRBV10-3 with TRBJ2-7; 9 positions agree with TRBD1. There are 16 residues in the CDR3. With V trimmed by 0 bases and J by 5 bases, 8 bases remained unmatched. The germline V gene encodes CDR1 ENHRY and CDR2 SYGVKD.